The rows below give T cell receptor beta chains drawn from one sample of a study of beta chain features in type 1 diabetes. Produced via immunoSEQ multiplex PCR; TCRdb's table is partial and in-frame only. The repertoire holds 250,000 or so clones, with around 21% as singletons. Material for sequencing was naive CD4+ T cells from blood. These receptor sequences come from a woman aged 35 to 49 with type 1 diabetes. Both conserved end residues are part of each CDR3. D genes are given only for firm matches. Size values are once, few and many counts, or a class for expanded clones, and some rows have none.

abundance: NA; j_gene: TRBJ2-5; v_gene: TRBV7-9; d_gene: TRBD1; CDR3aa: CASSRGQVSYQETQYF; CDR3nt: TGTGCCAGCAGCCGGGGACAGGTTTCGTACCAAGAGACCCAGTACTTC
abundance: NA; j_gene: TRBJ2-3; v_gene: TRBV5-1; d_gene: TRBD2; CDR3aa: CASSLATGGADTQYF; CDR3nt: TGCGCCAGCAGCTTGGCTACGGGGGGGGCAGATACGCAGTATTTT
abundance: NA; j_gene: TRBJ2-7; v_gene: TRBV9; d_gene: TRBD2; CDR3aa: CASSELAGESYEQYF; CDR3nt: TGTGCCAGCAGCGAACTAGCGGGAGAGTCCTACGAGCAGTACTTC
abundance: few; j_gene: TRBJ2-1; v_gene: TRBV28; d_gene: TRBD2; CDR3aa: CASSLPGEGRYEQFF; CDR3nt: TGTGCCAGCAGTTTACCGGGGGAGGGCCGATATGAGCAGTTCTTC
abundance: few; j_gene: TRBJ2-7; v_gene: TRBV9; d_gene: NA; CDR3aa: CASSVGLAPPEEQYF; CDR3nt: TGTGCCAGCAGCGTAGGGCTAGCCCCTCCTGAGGAGCAGTACTTC
abundance: few; j_gene: TRBJ1-5; v_gene: TRBV7-2; d_gene: NA; CDR3aa: CASSPPGQPQHF; CDR3nt: TGTGCCAGCAGCCCCCCGGGGCAGCCCCAGCATTTT
abundance: NA; j_gene: TRBJ2-1; v_gene: TRBV7-3; d_gene: TRBD1; CDR3aa: CASSLRGGTGNTLEQFF; CDR3nt: TGTGCCAGCAGCTTAAGAGGAGGGACAGGGAATACACTTGAGCAGTTCTTC
abundance: few; j_gene: TRBJ2-7; v_gene: TRBV30; d_gene: TRBD1; CDR3aa: CAWSSTGVEQYF; CDR3nt: TGTGCCTGGAGTTCAACAGGGGTCGAGCAGTACTTC
abundance: NA; j_gene: TRBJ2-7; v_gene: TRBV18; d_gene: NA; CDR3aa: CASSPDSRYEQYF; CDR3nt: TGTGCCAGCTCACCGGACTCCAGGTACGAGCAGTACTTC
abundance: few; j_gene: TRBJ1-4; v_gene: TRBV29-1; d_gene: NA; CDR3aa: CSVESGRGEKLFF; CDR3nt: TGCAGCGTTGAGAGTGGTAGGGGTGAAAAACTGTTTTTT
abundance: NA; j_gene: TRBJ2-7; v_gene: TRBV6-5; d_gene: NA; CDR3aa: CASSSLPAGSHEQYF; CDR3nt: TGTGCCAGCAGCTCTCTCCCGGCAGGGTCCCACGAGCAGTACTTC
abundance: NA; j_gene: TRBJ2-3; v_gene: TRBV30; d_gene: NA; CDR3aa: CAWSVKGADTQYF; CDR3nt: TGTGCCTGGAGTGTAAAAGGAGCAGATACGCAGTATTTT
abundance: NA; j_gene: TRBJ2-3; v_gene: TRBV9; d_gene: NA; CDR3aa: CASSVAQSTDTQYF; CDR3nt: TGTGCCAGCAGCGTAGCACAGAGCACAGATACGCAGTATTTT
abundance: few; j_gene: TRBJ2-3; v_gene: TRBV4-3; d_gene: TRBD2; CDR3aa: CASSLLAGGEGTDTQYF; CDR3nt: TGCGCCAGCAGCCTTCTAGCGGGAGGGGAGGGCACAGATACGCAGTATTTT
abundance: NA; j_gene: TRBJ2-5; v_gene: TRBV6-5; d_gene: NA; CDR3aa: CASSYPTKGEETQYF; CDR3nt: TGTGCCAGCAGTTACCCCACTAAAGGTGAAGAGACCCAGTACTTC
abundance: few; j_gene: TRBJ1-2; v_gene: TRBV5-6; d_gene: NA; CDR3aa: CASSPSGQGGYTF; CDR3nt: TGTGCCAGCAGCCCGTCGGGACAAGGGGGCTACACCTTC
abundance: NA; j_gene: TRBJ1-4; v_gene: TRBV2; d_gene: NA; CDR3aa: CASSNKATNEKLFF; CDR3nt: TGTGCCAGCAGTAACAAAGCAACTAATGAAAAACTGTTTTTT
abundance: NA; j_gene: TRBJ2-7; v_gene: TRBV6-5; d_gene: TRBD1; CDR3aa: CASSSGTGFDEQYF; CDR3nt: TGTGCCAGCAGTTCCGGGACAGGGTTCGACGAGCAGTACTTC
abundance: NA; j_gene: TRBJ2-5; v_gene: TRBV7-9; d_gene: TRBD2; CDR3aa: CASSLDGTSGRASKETQYF; CDR3nt: TGTGCCAGCAGCTTAGACGGGACTAGCGGGAGGGCCTCGAAAGAGACCCAGTACTTC
abundance: few; j_gene: TRBJ1-2; v_gene: TRBV30; d_gene: NA; CDR3aa: CAWSVSGSSGYTF; CDR3nt: TGTGCCTGGAGTGTATCGGGGTCTTCTGGCTACACCTTC